This T cell receptor beta chain is from a study of cytomegalovirus exposure and HLA in healthy donors. Study conclusions and caveats: Per a prior analysis, the majority of TCR beta V segments were productive roughly 87% or roughly 30% of the time.

The PCR had 60 Vbeta and 13 Jbeta primers. Assay: immunoSEQ multiplex PCR; the TCRdb copy retains only in-frame clones and omits some. Its table lists around 50,000 clones. Points on this clone: Its target is unknown.

The CDR3 spans 14 residues. V shed 7 bases and J shed 3 bases, with 16 bases lying between them. CDR1 and CDR2 from the germline V gene are MNHNY and SVGAGI (reference sequence). Sequencing input: PBMCs. V usage is TRBV6-6 and J usage is TRBJ2-7; no definite D call. This clonotype was sampled from a middle-aged woman in good health and CMV-seronegative. CDR3 sequence (DNA): TGTGCCAGCAAACAACAGATCAATAGCTACGAGCAGTACTTC. Protein sequence: CASKQQINSYEQYF.